Shown below are 28 T cell receptor beta chains from a single sample sequenced in a study of naive and memory T cell subsets. Whole-study findings and limits: A few larger clonotypes appeared in naive repertoires, especially CD8, possibly memory cells re-expressing CD45RA.

The beta constant-region primer was an equimolar mix of two oligonucleotides covering TRBC1 and TRBC2. Ligated cDNA was amplified by four rounds of PCR with nested alpha and beta constant-region primers and SP2. One entry per CDR3 protein results from TCRdb running MiXCR on the UMI-ligation and nested PCR reads. Here the sample spans 99,000 or so distinct CDR3 sequences, 13% to 15% being singletons. Antigens of these TCRs are unknown. Material for sequencing was naive CD8+ T cells from blood. Source of these receptors: a human donor in good health.

The rearrangement uses TRBV4-3 and TRBJ2-5; D is unresolved. This CDR3 contains 13 residues. Germline CDR1 and CDR2: LGHNA and YSLEER. V was shortened by 1 base and J by 3 bases, with 6 bases between the two germline ends. The CDR3 is CASSQGNEETQYF. The CDR3 nucleotides are TGCGCCAGCAGCCAAGGAAACGAAGAGACCCAGTACTTC.

A few counts support this clonotype. The genes are TRBV9 and TRBJ1-5; perhaps TRBD1 as D (5 bases). The CDR3 loop spans 15 amino acids. CDR1 is SGDLS, CDR2 YYNGEE, per germline. V was cut by 4 bases and J by 0 bases, with 11 bases left in between. In DNA form, the CDR3 reads TGTGCCAGCAGCATAGGGACGGGTAGCAATCAGCCCCAGCATTTT. Translating it yields CASSIGTGSNQPQHF.

This clonotype has at least ten counts. V usage is TRBV7-9 and J usage is TRBJ2-7; possibly TRBD1 or TRBD2 for D (5 bases each). The CDR3 extends over 16 amino acids. Trimming pared 5 bases from V and 2 bases from J, leaving 19 bases between. Germline-derived CDR1 and CDR2 are SEHNR and FQNEAQ (reference sequence). The CDR3 spells CASSRSTGTPTYEQYF. In DNA form, the CDR3 reads TGTGCCAGCAGCAGATCAACCGGGACCCCGACCTACGAGCAGTACTTC. Combining the CDR3 with reference TRBV7-9 and TRBJ2-7 gives the whole variable domain DTGVSQNPRHKITKRGQNVTFRCDPISEHNRLYWYRQTLGQGPEFLTYFQNEAQLEKSRLLSDRFSAERPKGSFSTLEIQRTEQGDSAMYLCASSRSTGTPTYEQYFGPGTRLTVT.

This clonotype was observed at least ten times. The rearrangement joins TRBV28 to TRBJ2-7, with D perhaps matching TRBD1 or TRBD2 (6 bases each). Germline assignment: CDR1 MDHEN and CDR2 SYDVKM. There are 12 residues in the CDR3. Trimming pared 6 bases from V and 6 bases from J, leaving 12 bases between. The CDR3 coding sequence is TGTGCCAGCAGCTATAGGGGGGCCGAGCAGTACTTC. Translation: CASSYRGAEQYF.

The table lists this clonotype with many counts. The chain is built from TRBV2 and TRBJ2-3; 13 positions match TRBD2. The junction had 2 bases not matched to a gene; V was cut back by 3 bases and J by 2 bases. This CDR3 spans 16 amino acids. CDR1 is SNHLY and CDR2 is FYNNEI in the germline V gene. CDR3 coding DNA: TGTGCCAGCAGTGAGGGGACTAGCGGGGACACAGATACGCAGTATTTT. It yields the protein CASSEGTSGDTDTQYF.

The rearrangement links TRBV4-3 to TRBJ1-1, with D perhaps TRBD1 (5 bases). The V end lost 0 bases, the J end lost 6 bases, and 11 bases lay between the germline ends. CDR3 length: 14 residues. CDR1 is LGHNA and CDR2 is YSLEER in the germline V gene. Here the CDR3 DNA reads TGCGCCAGCAGCCAAGACCCCCCGGGGGCTGAAGCTTTCTTT. Amino acid sequence: CASSQDPPGAEAFF.

The V gene is TRBV12-3 or TRBV12-4, the J gene TRBJ2-3, with D possibly matching TRBD2 (7 bases). The CDR3 is 15 amino acids. V was pared by 1 base and J by 3 bases, with 11 bases between. The CDR3, as DNA: TGTGCCAGCAGTTTAGGAGCGGGACAAACAGATACGCAGTATTTT. It yields the protein CASSLGAGQTDTQYF.

The CDR3 sequence is CASTFQADTQYF. CDR3 bases: TGTGCCAGCACGTTCCAGGCAGATACGCAGTATTTT. This chain links TRBV6-6 with TRBJ2-3; D remains ambiguous. The CDR3 covers 12 residues. Germline CDR1 is MNHNY and CDR2 is SVGAGI (reference sequence). The V end lost 7 bases, the J end lost 4 bases, and 9 bases lay between the germline ends.

The V gene is TRBV29-1, the J gene TRBJ1-4, with D hard to call. CDR1 and CDR2 from the germline V gene are SQVTM and ANQGSEA. V gave up 2 bases and J gave up 7 bases, with 11 bases separating them. The CDR3 covers 13 residues. The CDR3 is CSVELETGEKLFF. Written as DNA, the CDR3 is TGCAGCGTTGAACTAGAGACTGGTGAAAAACTGTTTTTT.

This clonotype was recorded a few times. This chain uses TRBV6-2 or TRBV6-3 with TRBJ1-5, with D maybe TRBD1 (6 bases). V lost 4 bases, J lost 5 bases, and 12 bases lay in between. The CDR3 has 14 residues. Per the germline V gene, CDR1 is MNHEY and CDR2 is SVGEGT. The chain's CDR3 is CASSLSTGHQPQHF. As DNA, the CDR3 is TGTGCCAGCAGTTTGAGTACAGGGCATCAGCCCCAGCATTTT.

The gene calls are TRBV28 and TRBJ2-3, with D possibly matching TRBD2 (6 bases). Trimming removed 3 bases at V and 5 bases at J, with 24 bases between. The CDR3 length is 18 residues. The V gene's germline CDR1 is MDHEN and CDR2 SYDVKM. The CDR3 nucleotides are TGTGCCAGCAGTTTCCAGACACTAGCCCCTGGGGGGATAGATACGCAGTATTTT. It specifies CASSFQTLAPGGIDTQYF.

This chain uses TRBV9 with TRBJ2-7, with 9 bases that match TRBD1. The trim removed 3 bases at V and 5 bases at J, leaving 3 bases unmatched. The V gene's germline CDR1 is SGDLS and CDR2 YYNGEE. The CDR3 is 13 residues long. The CDR3 region is CASSEGTGNEQYF. DNA for the CDR3: TGTGCCAGCAGCGAAGGGACAGGGAACGAGCAGTACTTC.

This clonotype showed up just a few times. This chain joins TRBV2 and TRBJ2-1; D gene unclear. Germline loops: CDR1 SNHLY, CDR2 FYNNEI. Trimming pared 6 bases from V and 8 bases from J, leaving 5 bases between. This CDR3 is built from 10 residues. The CDR3 region is CASRVDEQFF. CDR3 nucleotide sequence: TGTGCCAGCAGAGTGGATGAGCAGTTCTTC. The variable domain in full, with the rest retrieved from reference TRBV2 and TRBJ2-1, is EPEVTQTPSHQVTQMGQEVILRCVPISNHLYFYWYRQILGQKVEFLVSFYNNEISEKSEIFDDQFSVERPDGSNFTLKIRSTKLEDSAMYFCASRVDEQFFGPGTRLTVL.

The table lists this clonotype with a few counts. The chain carries TRBV5-1 and TRBJ2-1; 8 positions agree with TRBD2. Germline lookup yields CDR1 SGHRS and CDR2 YFSETQ. Losses at the gene ends were 4 bases for V and 5 bases for J; bases not matched to a gene: 8. This CDR3 is built from 15 residues. The CDR3 nucleotides read TGCGCCAGCAGCACAAACCTGGGACTAGACAATGAGCAGTTCTTC. It codes for CASSTNLGLDNEQFF.

In this sample, this clonotype turned up many times. The chain uses TRBV20-1 and TRBJ1-5; D gene ambiguous. Per the germline V gene, CDR1 is DFQATT and CDR2 is SNEGSKA (reference sequence). Trimming removed 3 bases at V and 1 base at J, with 13 bases between. The CDR3 runs 15 residues. The CDR3 loop is CSASVGRWSNQPQHF. The CDR3 nucleotides are TGCAGTGCTAGTGTCGGGCGCTGGAGCAATCAGCCCCAGCATTTT.

This clonotype has only a few counts. CDR3: CASSQPEVEGAKDEQFF. CDR3 bases: TGTGCCAGCAGCCAGCCCGAGGTTGAAGGGGCAAAGGATGAGCAGTTCTTC. V and J are TRBV7-8 and TRBJ2-1, with D tentatively TRBD1 (5 bases). The V gene lost 5 bases and the J gene lost 8 bases, with 25 bases spanning the gap. The CDR3 has 17 amino acids. Germline V lookup: CDR1 SGHVS, CDR2 FQNEAQ.

This clonotype was found a few times. V is TRBV14 and J is TRBJ2-3, with D possibly being TRBD1 (6 bases). The germline V gene encodes CDR1 SGHDN and CDR2 FVKESK. Between the trimmed V and J ends, which lost 1 base and 5 bases, there was a span of 7 bases. The CDR3 has 13 amino acids. The DNA for the CDR3 is TGTGCCAGCAGCCAAGTACAGGGAGATACGCAGTATTTT. This sequence encodes CASSQVQGDTQYF.

This clonotype was counted between two and nine times. J is TRBJ2-1 and V is TRBV20-1, with D tentatively TRBD1 or TRBD2 (5 bases each). The CDR3 is 16 residues long. Between the trimmed V and J ends, which lost 0 bases and 6 bases, there was a span of 18 bases. The germline V gene encodes CDR1 DFQATT and CDR2 SNEGSKA (reference sequence). Written as DNA, the CDR3 is TGCAGTGCTAGAGAATACCGGGGACCTTCTCGCAATGAGCAGTTCTTC. The encoded protein is CSAREYRGPSRNEQFF.

V gene TRBV4-3 combines with J gene TRBJ2-3; 7 bases fit TRBD2. The V gene's germline CDR1 is LGHNA and CDR2 YSLEER. V dropped 0 bases and J dropped 2; count of bases not matched to a gene: 8. The CDR3 is made up of 17 amino acids. CDR3 in amino acids: CASSQETGAGITDTQYF. The CDR3, as DNA: TGCGCCAGCAGCCAAGAGACGGGAGCGGGGATCACAGATACGCAGTATTTT.

The table lists this clonotype with many counts. The chain uses TRBV29-1 and TRBJ2-7, with a possible D match to TRBD1 (6 bases). CDR1 is SQVTM, CDR2 ANQGSEA, per germline. V gave up 7 bases and J gave up 6 bases, with 13 bases separating them. There are 11 residues in the CDR3. The CDR3 bases are TGCAGCGGCAAAGCAGGGGTCGAGCAGTACTTC. It specifies CSGKAGVEQYF.

In this sample, this clonotype turned up a few times. This chain uses TRBV12-3 or TRBV12-4 with TRBJ2-5; TRBD2 might be the D (5 bases). The CDR3 has 12 amino acids. Between the trimmed V and J ends, which lost 4 bases and 3 bases, there was a span of 6 bases. The CDR3 sequence: CASSSGEETQYF. As DNA, the CDR3 is TGTGCCAGCAGTTCCGGGGAAGAGACCCAGTACTTC.

This rearrangement joins TRBV20-1 to TRBJ2-7, with D perhaps matching TRBD2 (6 bases). Trimming shortened V by 3 bases and J by 1 base, and 22 bases separated the two germline ends. CDR1 and CDR2 from the germline V gene are DFQATT and SNEGSKA (reference sequence). This CDR3 spans 17 amino acids. CDR3 coding DNA: TGCAGTGCTAGGGAGACTAGAGGAAGAAACAATTCCTACGAGCAGTACTTC. Its protein product is CSARETRGRNNSYEQYF.

This clonotype was detected a few times. This chain links TRBV12-3 or TRBV12-4 with TRBJ2-5, with 7 nucleotides matching TRBD1. Germline trimming cut 7 bases from V and 5 bases from J; bases unmatched to any gene: 10. CDR3 length equals 14 residues. CDR3 amino acids: CASTQGGWSETQYF. The CDR3 coding sequence is TGTGCCAGCACCCAAGGGGGCTGGTCGGAGACCCAGTACTTC.

This clonotype was seen only once. A much larger clone lies one base from this, so it may be a read error. This chain joins TRBV20-1 and TRBJ2-3; TRBD2 might be the D (5 bases). The CDR3 contains 16 residues. Per the germline V gene, CDR1 is DFQATT and CDR2 is SNEGSKA (reference sequence). In DNA, the CDR3 is TGCATTGCTCGACCACTAGACTCTCCGCCCACAGATACGCAGTATTTT. Amino acids: CIARPLDSPPTDTQYF.

The chain recombines TRBV12-3 or TRBV12-4 with TRBJ1-2; possible D gene TRBD1, 6 bases. The V end lost 3 bases, the J end lost 9 bases, and 14 bases lay between the germline ends. There are 13 residues in the CDR3. CDR3 sequence (DNA): TGTGCCAGCAGTTTCATTATAGGGGGAAGCTACACCTTC. Protein product: CASSFIIGGSYTF.

The chain recombines TRBV7-6 with TRBJ1-1; no clear D. This CDR3 region has 13 residues. The V and J ends lost 2 bases and 7 bases respectively, with 11 bases between them. Germline CDR1 and CDR2: SGHVS and FNYEAQ. In nucleotides, the CDR3 is TGTGCCAGCAGCTTATTGGTCGATAGTGAAGCTTTCTTT. Protein sequence: CASSLLVDSEAFF.

This clonotype was detected ten times or more. The rearrangement uses TRBV5-1 and TRBJ1-1, with 9 bases fitting TRBD1. This CDR3 region has 13 residues. The germline V gene encodes CDR1 SGHRS and CDR2 YFSETQ. V was clipped by 4 bases and J by 5 bases; unmatched bases: 3. The CDR3 loop reads CASSHGTGTEAFF. CDR3 DNA: TGCGCCAGCAGCCACGGGACAGGGACTGAAGCTTTCTTT.

This clonotype has a handful of counts. V and J are TRBV30 and TRBJ2-7; possible D gene TRBD1, 6 bases. This CDR3 region has 12 residues. Germline CDR1 and CDR2: GTSNPN and SVGIG (reference sequence). Trimming removed 2 bases at V and 3 bases at J, with 8 bases between. This CDR3 reads CAWSLRGYEQYF. The CDR3 DNA reads TGTGCCTGGAGTCTCAGGGGCTACGAGCAGTACTTC.